This T cell receptor (beta chain) appears in the sequencing data of a study of cytomegalovirus exposure and HLA in healthy donors. The CDR3 has 14 residues. V was shortened by 5 bases and J by 3 bases, with 11 bases between the two germline ends. The germline V gene has CDR1 MNHNS and CDR2 SASEGT. Clones were read by immunoSEQ multiplex PCR, and TCRdb kept only the in-frame ones, dropping some. The sample lists roughly 98,000 clones; more than 85% were seen once. This sequence was found in a man between 18 and 29 years old in good health and CMV-seropositive. V usage is TRBV6-1 and J usage is TRBJ1-5, with D possibly matching TRBD1 (5 bases). Sequenced: PBMCs. The CDR3 nucleotides are TGTGCCAGCAGTCCTAGGGGATTCAATCAGCCCCAGCATTTT. It translates to CASSPRGFNQPQHF.